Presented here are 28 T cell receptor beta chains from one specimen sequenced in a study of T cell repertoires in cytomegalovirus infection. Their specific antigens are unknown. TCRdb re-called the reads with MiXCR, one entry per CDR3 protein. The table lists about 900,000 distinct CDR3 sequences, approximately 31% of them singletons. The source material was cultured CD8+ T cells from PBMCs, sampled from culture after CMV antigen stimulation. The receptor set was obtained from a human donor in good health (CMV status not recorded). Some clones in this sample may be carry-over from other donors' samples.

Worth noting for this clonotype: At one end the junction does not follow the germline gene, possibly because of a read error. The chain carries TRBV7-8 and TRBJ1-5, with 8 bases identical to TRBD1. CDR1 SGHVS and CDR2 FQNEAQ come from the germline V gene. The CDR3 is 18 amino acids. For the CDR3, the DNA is TGTGCCAACAGCTTAACGGCCAGGGGGCGAAAGCTGGATCAGCCCCAGCATTTT. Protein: CANSLTARGRKLDQPQHF.

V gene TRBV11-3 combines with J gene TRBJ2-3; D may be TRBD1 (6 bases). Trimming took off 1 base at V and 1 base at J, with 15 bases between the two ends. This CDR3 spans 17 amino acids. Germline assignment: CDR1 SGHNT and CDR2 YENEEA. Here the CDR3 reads CASSLGGRVSGTDTQYF. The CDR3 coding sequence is TGTGCCAGCAGCTTAGGGGGGCGAGTTTCGGGCACAGATACGCAGTATTTT.

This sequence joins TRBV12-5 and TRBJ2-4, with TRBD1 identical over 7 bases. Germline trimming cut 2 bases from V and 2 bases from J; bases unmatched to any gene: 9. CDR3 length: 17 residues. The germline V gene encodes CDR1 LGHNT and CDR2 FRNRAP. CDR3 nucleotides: TGTGCTAGTGGTTTGCCAAACATACAGGGGTCCAAAAACATTCAGTACTTC. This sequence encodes CASGLPNIQGSKNIQYF.

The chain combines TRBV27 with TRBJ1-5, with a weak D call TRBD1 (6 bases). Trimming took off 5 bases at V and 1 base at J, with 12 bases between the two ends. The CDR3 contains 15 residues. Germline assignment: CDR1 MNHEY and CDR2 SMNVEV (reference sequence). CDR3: CASSVTGNSNQPQHF. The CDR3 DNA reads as TGTGCCAGCAGTGTCACAGGGAACAGCAATCAGCCCCAGCATTTT.

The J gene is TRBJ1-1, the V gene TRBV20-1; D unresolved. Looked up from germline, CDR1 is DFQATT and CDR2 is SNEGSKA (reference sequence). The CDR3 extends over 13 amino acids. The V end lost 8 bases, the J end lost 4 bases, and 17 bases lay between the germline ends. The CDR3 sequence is CSTPGDAGTEAFF. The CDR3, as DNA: TGCAGTACCCCGGGAGATGCGGGCACTGAAGCTTTCTTT.

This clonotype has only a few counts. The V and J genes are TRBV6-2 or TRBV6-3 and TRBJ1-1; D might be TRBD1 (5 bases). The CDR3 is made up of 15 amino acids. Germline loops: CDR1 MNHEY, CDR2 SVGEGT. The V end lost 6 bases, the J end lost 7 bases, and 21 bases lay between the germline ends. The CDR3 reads CASRGLAEGEGEAFF. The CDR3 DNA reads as TGTGCCAGCAGGGGGCTAGCCGAGGGCGAGGGTGAAGCTTTCTTT.

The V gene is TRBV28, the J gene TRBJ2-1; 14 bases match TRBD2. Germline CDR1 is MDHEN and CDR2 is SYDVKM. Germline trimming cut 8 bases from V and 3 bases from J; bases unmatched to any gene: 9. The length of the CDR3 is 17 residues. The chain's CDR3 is CASGAGLAGGIYNEQFF. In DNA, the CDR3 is TGTGCCAGCGGGGCAGGACTAGCGGGGGGAATCTACAATGAGCAGTTCTTC. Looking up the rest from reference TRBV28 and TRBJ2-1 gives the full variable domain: DVKVTQSSRYLVKRTGEKVFLECVQDMDHENMFWYRQDPGLGLRLIYFSYDVKMKEKGDIPEGYSVSREKKERFSLILESASTNQTSMYLCASGAGLAGGIYNEQFFGPGTRLTVL.

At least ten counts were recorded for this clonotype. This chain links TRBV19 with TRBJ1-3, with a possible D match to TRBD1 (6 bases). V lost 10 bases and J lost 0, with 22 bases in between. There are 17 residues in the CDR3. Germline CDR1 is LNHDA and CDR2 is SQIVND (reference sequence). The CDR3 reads CATEKPTGPDSGNTIYF. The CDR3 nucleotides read TGTGCCACCGAAAAGCCGACAGGCCCCGACTCTGGAAACACCATATATTTT.

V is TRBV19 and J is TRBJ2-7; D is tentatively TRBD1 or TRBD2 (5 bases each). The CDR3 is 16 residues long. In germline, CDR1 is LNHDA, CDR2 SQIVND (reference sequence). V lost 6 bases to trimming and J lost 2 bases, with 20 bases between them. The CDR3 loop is CASSTAVGQGAYEQYV. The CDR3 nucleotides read TGTGCCAGTAGCACCGCCGTCGGCCAGGGAGCCTACGAGCAGTACGTC.

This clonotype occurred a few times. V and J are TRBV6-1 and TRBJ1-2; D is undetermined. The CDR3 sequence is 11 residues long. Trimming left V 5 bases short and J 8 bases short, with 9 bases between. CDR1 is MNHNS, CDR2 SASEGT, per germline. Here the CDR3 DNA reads TGTGCCAGCAGTCTCGAGCCAGGCTACACCTTC. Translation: CASSLEPGYTF.

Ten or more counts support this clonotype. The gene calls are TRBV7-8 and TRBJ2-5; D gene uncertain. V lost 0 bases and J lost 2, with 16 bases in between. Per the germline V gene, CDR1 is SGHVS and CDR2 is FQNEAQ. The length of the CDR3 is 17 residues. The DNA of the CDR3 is TGTGCCAGCAGCTTAGCAGGTTCTATGGCAATACAAGAGACCCAGTACTTC. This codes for CASSLAGSMAIQETQYF.

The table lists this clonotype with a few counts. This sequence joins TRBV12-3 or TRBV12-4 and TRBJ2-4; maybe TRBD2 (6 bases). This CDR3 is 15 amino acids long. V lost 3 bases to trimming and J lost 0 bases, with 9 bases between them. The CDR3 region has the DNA TGTGCCAGCAGTTTTCGGGGACTAGCCAAAAACATTCAGTACTTC. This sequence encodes CASSFRGLAKNIQYF.

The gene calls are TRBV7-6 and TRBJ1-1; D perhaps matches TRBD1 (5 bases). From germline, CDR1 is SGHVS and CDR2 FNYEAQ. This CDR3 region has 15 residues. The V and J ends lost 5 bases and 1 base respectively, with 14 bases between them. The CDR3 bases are TGTGCCAGCAGCGTTCAGGGTAGGGGGAACACTGAAGCTTTCTTT. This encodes CASSVQGRGNTEAFF.

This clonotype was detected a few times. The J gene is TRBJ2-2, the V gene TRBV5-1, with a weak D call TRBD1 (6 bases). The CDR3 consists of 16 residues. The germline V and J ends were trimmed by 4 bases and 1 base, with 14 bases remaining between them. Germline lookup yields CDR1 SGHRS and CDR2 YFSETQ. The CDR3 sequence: CASSPWGHLNTGELFF. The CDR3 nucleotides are TGCGCCAGCAGCCCATGGGGACACCTGAACACCGGGGAGCTGTTTTTT.

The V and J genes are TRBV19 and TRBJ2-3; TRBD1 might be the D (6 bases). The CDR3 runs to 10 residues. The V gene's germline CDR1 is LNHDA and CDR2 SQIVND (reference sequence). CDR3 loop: CATVGGTQYF. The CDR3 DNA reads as TGTGCTACAGTAGGGGGTACGCAGTATTTT.

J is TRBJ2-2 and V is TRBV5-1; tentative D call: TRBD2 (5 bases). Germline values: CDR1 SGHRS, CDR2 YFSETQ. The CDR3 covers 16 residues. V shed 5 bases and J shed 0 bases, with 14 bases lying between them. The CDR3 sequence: CASSASPGTNTGELFF. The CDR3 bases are TGCGCCAGCAGTGCGTCACCCGGGACGAACACCGGGGAGCTGTTTTTT.

The CDR3 nucleotides are TGTGCCAGCAGTTACCTGGGACAGTATAATTCACCCCTCCACTTT. This sequence encodes CASSYLGQYNSPLHF. J is TRBJ1-6 and V is TRBV27, with 7 bases that match TRBD1. This CDR3 spans 15 amino acids. V gave up 4 bases and J gave up 4 bases; unmatched junction bases: 4. Germline CDR1 MNHEY, CDR2 SMNVEV (reference sequence).

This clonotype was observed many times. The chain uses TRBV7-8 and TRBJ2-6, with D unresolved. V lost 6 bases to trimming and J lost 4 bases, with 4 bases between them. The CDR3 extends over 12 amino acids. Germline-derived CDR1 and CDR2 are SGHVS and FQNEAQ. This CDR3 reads CASREGANVLTF. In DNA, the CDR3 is TGTGCCAGCAGAGAGGGGGCCAACGTCCTGACTTTC.

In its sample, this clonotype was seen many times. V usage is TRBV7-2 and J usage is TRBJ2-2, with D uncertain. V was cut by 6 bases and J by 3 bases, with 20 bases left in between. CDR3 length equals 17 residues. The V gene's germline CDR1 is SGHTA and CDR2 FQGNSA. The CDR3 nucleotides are TGTGCCAGCAGTTCCGTGGGCGGTACCCTTTACACCGGGGAGCTGTTTTTT. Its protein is CASSSVGGTLYTGELFF. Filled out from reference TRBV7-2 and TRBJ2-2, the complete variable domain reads GAGVSQSPSNKVTEKGKDVELRCDPISGHTALYWYRQSLGQGLEFLIYFQGNSAPDKSGLPSDRFSAERTGGSVSTLTIQRTQQEDSAVYLCASSSVGGTLYTGELFFGEGSRLTVL.

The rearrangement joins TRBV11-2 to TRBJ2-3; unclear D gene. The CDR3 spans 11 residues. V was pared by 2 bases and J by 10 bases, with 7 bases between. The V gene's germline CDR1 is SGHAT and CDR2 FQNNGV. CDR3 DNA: TGTGCCAGCAGCTTAAGTAGGTCGCAGTATTTT. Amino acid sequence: CASSLSRSQYF.

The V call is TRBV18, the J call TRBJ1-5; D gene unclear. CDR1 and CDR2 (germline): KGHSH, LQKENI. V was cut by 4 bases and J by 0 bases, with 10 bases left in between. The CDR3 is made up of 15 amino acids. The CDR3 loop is CASSQDGFSNQPQHF. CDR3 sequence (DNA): TGTGCCAGCTCACAGGACGGATTTAGCAATCAGCCCCAGCATTTT.

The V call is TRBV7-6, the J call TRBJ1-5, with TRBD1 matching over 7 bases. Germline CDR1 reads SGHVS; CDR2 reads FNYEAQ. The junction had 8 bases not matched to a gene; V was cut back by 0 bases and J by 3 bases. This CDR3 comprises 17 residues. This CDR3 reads CASSLALRQGDNQPQHF. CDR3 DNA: TGTGCCAGCAGCTTAGCGCTCAGACAGGGAGACAATCAGCCCCAGCATTTT.

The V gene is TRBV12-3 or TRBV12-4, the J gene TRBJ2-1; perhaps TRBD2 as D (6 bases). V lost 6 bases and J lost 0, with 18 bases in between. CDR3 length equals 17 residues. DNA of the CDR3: TGTGCCAGCAGACCCATCTCGCCTAGCGCCTCCTACAATGAGCAGTTCTTC. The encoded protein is CASRPISPSASYNEQFF.

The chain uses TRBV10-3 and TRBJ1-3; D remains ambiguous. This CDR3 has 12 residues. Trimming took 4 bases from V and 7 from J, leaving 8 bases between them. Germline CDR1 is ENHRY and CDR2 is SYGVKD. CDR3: CAISGVENTIYF. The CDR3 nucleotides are TGTGCCATCAGTGGGGTGGAGAACACCATATATTTT.

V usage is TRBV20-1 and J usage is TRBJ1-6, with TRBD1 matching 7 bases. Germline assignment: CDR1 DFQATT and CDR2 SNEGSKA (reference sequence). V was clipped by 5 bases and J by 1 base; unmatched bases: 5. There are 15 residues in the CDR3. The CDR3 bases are TGCAGTGCTGAGACAGGGAGATCCTATAATTCACCCCTCCACTTT. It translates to CSAETGRSYNSPLHF.

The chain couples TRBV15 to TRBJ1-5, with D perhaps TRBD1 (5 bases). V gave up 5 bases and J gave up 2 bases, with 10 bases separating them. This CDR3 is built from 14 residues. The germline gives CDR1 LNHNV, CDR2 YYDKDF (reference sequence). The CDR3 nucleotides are TGTGCCACCAGCCGAGGGGTGGGCAATCAGCCCCAGCATTTT. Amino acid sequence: CATSRGVGNQPQHF.

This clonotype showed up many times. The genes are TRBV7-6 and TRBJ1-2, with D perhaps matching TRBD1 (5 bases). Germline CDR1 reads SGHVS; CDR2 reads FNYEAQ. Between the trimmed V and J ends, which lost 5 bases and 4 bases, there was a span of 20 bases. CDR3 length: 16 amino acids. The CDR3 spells CASSPSRAAGRYGYTF. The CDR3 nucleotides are TGTGCCAGCAGCCCATCTCGGGCAGCGGGACGCTATGGCTACACCTTC.

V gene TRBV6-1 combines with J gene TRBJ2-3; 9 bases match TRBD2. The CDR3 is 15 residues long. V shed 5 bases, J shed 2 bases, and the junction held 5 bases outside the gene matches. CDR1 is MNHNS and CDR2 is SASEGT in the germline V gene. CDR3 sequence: CASSIWGLATDTQYF. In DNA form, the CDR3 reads TGTGCCAGCAGTATCTGGGGACTAGCCACAGATACGCAGTATTTT.